The 21 T cell receptor beta chains reported below all come from one sample, sequenced in a study of blood T cell repertoires in COVID-19. TCRdb's copy holds only in-frame clones and misses some; the assay was immunoSEQ multiplex PCR. The repertoire consists of about 68,000 clones, with 70% to 90% occurring once and the leading ten covering 3.4%. The sample was peripheral blood. These receptors were collected from a woman aged 45-60 years with COVID-19, enrolled during active disease.

This clone occurred once. CDR3 sequence (DNA): TGTGCCAGCAGTTACGGAGTTCTTCGCACAGATACGCAGTATTTT. This encodes CASSYGVLRTDTQYF. V is TRBV6-2 or TRBV6-3 and J is TRBJ2-3, with D unclear. From germline, CDR1 is MNHEY and CDR2 SVGEGT. With 2 bases removed from V and 1 base from J, the gap between germline ends came to 10 bases. This CDR3 comprises 15 residues.

This chain's CDR3 is CATSRDLAGYNEQFF. For the CDR3, the DNA is TGTGCCACCAGCAGAGATCTAGCGGGTTACAATGAGCAGTTCTTC. The chain employs TRBV15 and TRBJ2-1, with 8 nucleotides matching TRBD2. The CDR3 sequence is 15 residues long. After removal of 0 bases from V and 4 bases from J, the junction contained 2 bases not matched to a gene. CDR1 is LNHNV, CDR2 YYDKDF, per germline (reference sequence).

The chain carries TRBV7-8 and TRBJ1-4; 7 nucleotides match TRBD1. This CDR3 is built from 15 residues. Trimming at V came to 4 bases and at J to 4 bases, leaving 6 bases not matched to a gene. From germline, CDR1 is SGHVS and CDR2 FQNEAQ. The CDR3 DNA sequence: TGTGCCAGCAGCTATCGGACAGGACTTAATGAAAAACTGTTTTTT. This gives the protein CASSYRTGLNEKLFF.

The chain recombines TRBV6-6 with TRBJ1-1, with unresolved D. This CDR3 is built from 14 residues. Germline values: CDR1 MNHNY, CDR2 SVGAGI (reference sequence). Trimming removed 2 bases at V and 2 bases at J, with 9 bases between. Here the CDR3 reads CASSYLAVNTEAFF. DNA of the CDR3: TGTGCCAGCAGTTACCTTGCAGTTAACACTGAAGCTTTCTTT.

The chain joins TRBV5-1 to TRBJ2-5; D ambiguous. Trimming stripped 6 bases from V and 5 bases from J, with 17 bases between. Germline CDR1 is SGHRS and CDR2 is YFSETQ. This CDR3 has 14 amino acids. The CDR3 nucleotides are TGCGCCAGCACCCAGATCCCGGGTGCGGAGACCCAGTACTTC. Translation gives CASTQIPGAETQYF.

V and J are TRBV10-3 and TRBJ2-7; 15 nucleotides align to TRBD2. The germline CDR1 and CDR2 sequences are ENHRY and SYGVKD. Trimming at V came to 10 bases and at J to 2 bases, leaving 12 bases not matched to a gene. The CDR3 spans 17 residues. The CDR3, as DNA: TGTGCCAGCGACCCGGGACTAGCGGGGGGTCCTACCTACGAGCAGTACTTC. This sequence encodes CASDPGLAGGPTYEQYF.

The chain combines TRBV9 with TRBJ2-2; 9 positions match TRBD1. The germline V gene has CDR1 SGDLS and CDR2 YYNGEE. CDR3 length equals 17 residues. V lost 3 bases to trimming and J lost 7 bases; unmatched junction nucleotides: 13. The CDR3 reads CASSGQGGEGLNGELFF. DNA of the CDR3: TGTGCCAGCAGCGGACAGGGGGGAGAGGGTCTAAACGGGGAGCTGTTTTTT. Drawing the rest from reference TRBV9 and TRBJ2-2, the complete variable domain is DSGVTQTPKHLITATGQRVTLRCSPRSGDLSVYWYQQSLDQGLQFLIQYYNGEERAKGNILERFSAQQFPDLHSELNLSSLELGDSALYFCASSGQGGEGLNGELFFGEGSRLTVL.

The chain links TRBV5-6 to TRBJ2-3; tentative D call: TRBD1 (5 bases). The CDR3 runs 17 residues. V was trimmed by 1 base and J by 5 bases, leaving 20 bases between them. The V gene's germline CDR1 is SGHDT and CDR2 YYEEEE. This chain's CDR3 is CASSLYSAPRTGDTQYF. CDR3 bases: TGTGCCAGCAGCTTGTATTCGGCACCACGAACAGGAGATACGCAGTATTTT.

The DNA for the CDR3 is TGCGCCAGCAGCCTCAGGGGTAATAATTCACCCCTCCACTTT. Protein product: CASSLRGNNSPLHF. The V and J genes are TRBV4-3 and TRBJ1-6; D may be TRBD1 (6 bases). This CDR3 spans 14 amino acids. Trimming left V 4 bases short and J 5 bases short, with 9 bases between. Germline V gene data show CDR1 as LGHNA and CDR2 as YSLEER.

The CDR3 nucleotides read TGCGCCAGCAGCGTTGAACAGACCTCCTACGAGCAGTACTTC. Its translation: CASSVEQTSYEQYF. The chain uses TRBV5-1 and TRBJ2-7; D uncertain. The CDR3 covers 14 residues. The germline V and J ends were trimmed by 4 bases and 0 bases, with 11 bases remaining between them. Germline loops: CDR1 SGHRS, CDR2 YFSETQ.

This chain links TRBV27 with TRBJ1-4; no clear D. Germline CDR1 is MNHEY and CDR2 is SMNVEV (reference sequence). This CDR3 contains 13 residues. Trimming pared 4 bases from V and 4 bases from J, leaving 7 bases between. The CDR3 DNA is TGTGCCAGCAGTTCCGTGTTTAATGAAAAACTGTTTTTT. Translation gives CASSSVFNEKLFF.

The chain uses TRBV14 and TRBJ1-2, with TRBD1 as a possible D gene (6 bases). The CDR3 sequence is 14 residues long. Looked up from germline, CDR1 is SGHDN and CDR2 is FVKESK. Trimming pared 4 bases from V and 2 bases from J, leaving 11 bases between. CDR3 region: CASSRIGTNYGYTF. CDR3 in DNA: TGTGCCAGCAGCCGAATCGGGACAAACTATGGCTACACCTTC.

The chain has TRBV28 and TRBJ2-5; no clear D gene. CDR3 length: 15 residues. Trimming stripped 5 bases from V and 0 bases from J, with 13 bases between. Germline V gives CDR1 MDHEN, CDR2 SYDVKM. DNA for the CDR3: TGTGCCAGCAGTACCGCTTTACATAACCAAGAGACCCAGTACTTC. It translates to CASSTALHNQETQYF.

The CDR3 is CASSLAPSYEQFF. CDR3 in DNA: TGTGCCAGCAGCTTAGCGCCCAGTTATGAGCAGTTCTTC. The rearrangement links TRBV7-2 to TRBJ2-1; D is undetermined. V shed 0 bases and J shed 8 bases, with 8 bases lying between them. The CDR3 spans 13 residues. Per germline, CDR1 SGHTA and CDR2 FQGNSA.

The CDR3 bases are TGTGCCAGCAGCTTGCCAGGGAGGGATACTGAAGCTTTCTTT. Translation gives CASSLPGRDTEAFF. The V call is TRBV5-4, the J call TRBJ1-1; tentatively, D is TRBD1 (5 bases). CDR3 size: 14 residues. Germline loops: CDR1 SGHNT, CDR2 YYREEE (reference sequence). V lost 1 base, J lost 5 bases, and 12 bases lay in between.

V gene TRBV7-8 combines with J gene TRBJ1-5; 8 bases are shared with TRBD1. Per germline, CDR1 SGHVS and CDR2 FQNEAQ. The CDR3 length is 13 residues. V trimming: 5 bases; J trimming: 7 bases; junction bases outside the gene matches: 4. The DNA of the CDR3 is TGTGCCAGCAGCCTGGACAGGGACCAGCCCCAGCATTTT. It yields the protein CASSLDRDQPQHF.

V is TRBV19 and J is TRBJ2-4, with a possible D match to TRBD1 (6 bases). V shed 6 bases and J shed 9 bases, with 12 bases lying between them. Per the germline V gene, CDR1 is LNHDA and CDR2 is SQIVND (reference sequence). CDR3 size: 12 residues. CDR3 residues: CASSIQGGIQYF. DNA for the CDR3: TGTGCCAGTAGCATACAGGGCGGCATTCAGTACTTC.

This chain connects TRBV24-1 to TRBJ1-2, with D hard to call. The ends were cut back, 5 bases at V and 6 bases at J, with 12 bases in the middle. The CDR3 consists of 13 residues. Germline CDR1 and CDR2: KGHDR and SFDVKD. The chain's CDR3 is CATSGVDGHGYTF. CDR3 in DNA: TGTGCCACCAGTGGGGTTGATGGGCATGGCTACACCTTC.

The genes are TRBV28 and TRBJ1-2, with 7 bases aligning to TRBD1. This CDR3 is built from 15 residues. Germline CDR1 is MDHEN and CDR2 is SYDVKM. J lost 0 bases, V lost 6 bases, and 7 bases had no gene match. This CDR3 reads CASSQPGTANYGYTF. The CDR3 DNA sequence: TGTGCCAGCAGCCAACCCGGGACAGCTAACTATGGCTACACCTTC.

This chain joins TRBV6-2 or TRBV6-3 and TRBJ2-3; possibly TRBD2 for D (6 bases). V was cut by 6 bases and J by 8 bases, with 12 bases left in between. Germline V gene lookup returns CDR1 MNHEY and CDR2 SVGEGT. The CDR3 sequence is 12 residues long. The CDR3 DNA follows: TGTGCCAGCAGCGGGAGTAGAGGTACGCAGTATTTT. Protein sequence: CASSGSRGTQYF.

V is TRBV6-1 and J is TRBJ1-2; a weak D match, TRBD1 (6 bases). V was clipped by 0 bases and J by 4 bases, with 9 bases between them. This CDR3 is built from 14 residues. Germline loops: CDR1 MNHNS, CDR2 SASEGT. The CDR3 region is CASSEATGFYGYTF. In nucleotides, the CDR3 is TGTGCCAGCAGTGAAGCGACAGGCTTCTATGGCTACACCTTC.